This T cell receptor beta chain is drawn from a study of Ad26.COV2.S vaccination and SARS-CoV-2 variants. The data were produced by immunoSEQ multiplex PCR, yet TCRdb's version contains in-frame clones alone and is incomplete. The table has 200,000 to 250,000 clones, around nine tenths seen once. Treatment meaning: about 20 received Ad26.COV2.S at low or high dose, single or two shots; about 5 received placebo; per-sample allocation not given. The samples date from day 63 after the first vaccine or placebo injection. V was trimmed by 0 bases and J by 5 bases, leaving 8 bases between them. From germline, CDR1 is SGDLS and CDR2 YYNGEE. The CDR3 runs 14 residues.

The source was peripheral blood, collected in a trial of Ad26.COV2.S vaccine versus placebo. This chain joins TRBV9 and TRBJ2-2; D might be TRBD2 (5 bases). This TCR derives from a person aged 18-65 years who received the Ad26.COV2.S COVID-19 vaccine or a placebo. As DNA, the CDR3 is TGTGCCAGCAGCGTAGGGGGAGAGACCGGGGAGCTGTTTTTT. It translates to CASSVGGETGELFF.